Below, 17 T cell receptor beta chains from the same sample are listed, as sequenced in a study of T-cell reconstitution after alpha-beta-depleted transplantation in children. Unique molecular identifiers were incorporated into the prepared TCRbeta library. TCRdb re-derived calls from the PCR reads in MiXCR, one entry per CDR3 protein. The data hold roughly 500,000 distinct CDR3 sequences, with about 31% observed a single time. This material consisted of PBMCs from the stem cell graft donor, taken from the stem cell graft. The receptor set was obtained from a human donor who donated a stem cell graft to a child with aplastic anemia.

This clonotype has just a few counts. This sequence joins TRBV30 and TRBJ2-1, with D perhaps matching TRBD2 (6 bases). The CDR3 extends over 13 amino acids. The germline CDR1 and CDR2 sequences are GTSNPN and SVGIG (reference sequence). Trimming took 5 bases from V and 10 from J, leaving 18 bases between them. In DNA form, the CDR3 reads TGTGCCTGGGGGCTCAGCGGGTCCGGGGAGCAGTTCTTC. It is translated as CAWGLSGSGEQFF.

V is TRBV27 and J is TRBJ2-3; 13 positions agree with TRBD2. The CDR3 consists of 19 residues. Per germline, CDR1 MNHEY and CDR2 SMNVEV (reference sequence). Trimming at V came to 7 bases and at J to 2 bases, leaving 15 bases not matched to a gene. As DNA, the CDR3 is TGTGCCAGCACCACATCCCCGACTAGCGGGAGGACGGACACAGATACGCAGTATTTT. Amino acid sequence: CASTTSPTSGRTDTDTQYF.

Comment on this clonotype: The germline gene is not matched at one end of the junction; a read error may be the cause. V usage is TRBV20-1 and J usage is TRBJ2-5, with TRBD1 matching over 10 bases. CDR1 is DFQATT and CDR2 is SNEGSKA in the germline V gene (reference sequence). The CDR3 has 13 residues. The DNA for the CDR3 is TGCAATGCTAGACAGGGGGCCGGGAAGACCCAGTACTTC. It codes for CNARQGAGKTQYF.

The chain's CDR3 is CAISDQDTSTDTQYF. The CDR3 nucleotides are TGTGCCATCAGTGACCAGGACACCAGCACAGATACGCAGTATTTT. J is TRBJ2-3 and V is TRBV10-3; a weak D match, TRBD1 (5 bases). Trimming removed 3 bases from V and 0 bases from J, with 10 bases in between. This CDR3 has 15 residues. Germline lookup yields CDR1 ENHRY and CDR2 SYGVKD.

This clonotype has only a few counts. The rearrangement uses TRBV7-9 and TRBJ2-3; no firm D call. V was cut by 6 bases and J by 4 bases, with 11 bases left in between. CDR1 and CDR2 (germline): SEHNR, FQNEAQ (reference sequence). The CDR3 totals 13 residues. Here the CDR3 DNA reads TGTGCCAGCAGTCGAAGCTCCCCAGATACGCAGTATTTT. Translation gives CASSRSSPDTQYF.

A few counts support this clonotype. The chain carries TRBV7-2 and TRBJ1-2, with a weak D call TRBD1 (5 bases). V was shortened by 1 base and J by 8 bases, with 11 bases between the two germline ends. CDR1 is SGHTA, CDR2 FQGNSA, per germline. This CDR3 has 13 residues. CDR3 protein: CASSLGGALGYTF. CDR3 DNA: TGTGCCAGCAGCTTAGGAGGGGCTTTAGGCTACACCTTC.

There are a few counts of this clonotype. This rearrangement joins TRBV7-3 to TRBJ2-1, with TRBD1 matching over 7 bases. The germline V gene has CDR1 SGHTA and CDR2 FQGTGA. With V trimmed by 0 bases and J by 7 bases, 0 bases remained unmatched. The CDR3 has 13 residues. Here the CDR3 DNA reads TGTGCCAGCAGCTTAACGGACAGGAATGAGCAGTTCTTC. It is translated as CASSLTDRNEQFF.

The V and J genes are TRBV20-1 and TRBJ1-5, with no clear D. The CDR3 runs 14 residues. Between the trimmed V and J ends, which lost 0 bases and 1 base, there was a span of 7 bases. Germline V gene sequence: CDR1 DFQATT, CDR2 SNEGSKA (reference sequence). The CDR3 DNA sequence: TGCAGTGCTAGAGATCCACGGAGCAATCAGCCCCAGCATTTT. This gives the protein CSARDPRSNQPQHF.

This rearrangement joins TRBV7-2 to TRBJ2-1; 10 nucleotides line up with TRBD2. This CDR3 has 18 amino acids. V lost 1 base, J lost 9 bases, and 15 bases stayed unmatched. From germline, CDR1 is SGHTA and CDR2 FQGNSA. CDR3 DNA sequence: TGTGCCAGCAGCTTAGGGCGCCGGGCTAGCGGGAGCCTTGGTGAGCAGTTCTTC. Its translation is CASSLGRRASGSLGEQFF.

This clonotype turned up a few times. The chain links TRBV3-1 to TRBJ1-1, with D perhaps matching TRBD1 (5 bases). Germline values: CDR1 LGHDT, CDR2 YNNKEL (reference sequence). The CDR3 contains 14 residues. V dropped 9 bases and J dropped 4 bases, with 18 bases sitting between them. The CDR3 spells CASSRTGDGTEAFF. The CDR3 coding sequence is TGTGCCAGTTCTCGGACGGGGGACGGCACTGAAGCTTTCTTT.

This clonotype was found a few times. V and J are TRBV5-1 and TRBJ2-3; D might be TRBD2 (6 bases). CDR1 is SGHRS, CDR2 YFSETQ, per germline. This CDR3 spans 16 amino acids. Trimming cost V 0 bases and J 3 bases, with 14 bases left between them. The CDR3, as DNA: TGCGCCAGCAGCTTGGGTCGGAGGGCGCGGACAGATACGCAGTATTTT. It encodes CASSLGRRARTDTQYF.

This clonotype was observed a few times. The chain has TRBV30 and TRBJ2-7, with no clear D. Per the germline V gene, CDR1 is GTSNPN and CDR2 is SVGIG (reference sequence). There are 12 residues in the CDR3. The germline V and J ends were trimmed by 3 bases and 0 bases, with 6 bases remaining between them. As DNA, the CDR3 is TGTGCCTGGAGCACAAACTCCTACGAGCAGTACTTC. Its translation: CAWSTNSYEQYF. Full variable domain (rest looked up from reference TRBV30 and TRBJ2-7): SQTIHQWPATLVQPVGSPLSLECTVEGTSNPNLYWYRQAAGRGLQLLFYSVGIGQISSEVPQNLSASRPQDRQFILSSKKLLLSDSGFYLCAWSTNSYEQYFGPGTRLTVT.

The rearrangement joins TRBV14 to TRBJ2-2; the match to TRBD1 covers 7 bases. This CDR3 is 15 amino acids long. The V gene's germline CDR1 is SGHDN and CDR2 FVKESK. After removal of 0 bases from V and 4 bases from J, the junction contained 2 bases not matched to a gene. The CDR3 DNA reads as TGTGCCAGCAGCCAAGACGCAGGGGGCACCGGGGAGCTGTTTTTT. It encodes CASSQDAGGTGELFF.

This chain connects TRBV6-5 to TRBJ1-1; 9 nucleotides agree with TRBD1. V was clipped by 5 bases and J by 1 base; unmatched bases: 8. In germline, CDR1 is MNHEY, CDR2 SVGAGI. The CDR3 is 16 amino acids. CDR3 sequence (DNA): TGTGCCAGCAGTCACGACAGGGGGTTAAAGAACACTGAAGCTTTCTTT. This gives the protein CASSHDRGLKNTEAFF.

J is TRBJ1-4 and V is TRBV7-9; D call uncertain. This CDR3 comprises 14 residues. V lost 5 bases to trimming and J lost 7 bases, with 14 bases between them. Germline V gene data show CDR1 as SEHNR and CDR2 as FQNEAQ (reference sequence). The chain's CDR3 is CASSPSGDREKLFF. As DNA, the CDR3 is TGTGCCAGCAGCCCGTCCGGGGATCGTGAAAAACTGTTTTTT.

This clonotype was seen more than once but under ten times. The V gene is TRBV20-1, the J gene TRBJ1-1, with D possibly matching TRBD1 (6 bases). CDR3 length: 15 residues. Germline V CDR1 and CDR2: DFQATT, SNEGSKA (reference sequence). Trimming took 1 base from V and 2 from J, leaving 14 bases between them. The CDR3 here is CSARGRRQANTEAFF. The DNA for the CDR3 is TGCAGTGCTAGAGGGCGCAGACAGGCCAACACTGAAGCTTTCTTT.

This clonotype has just a few counts. The V and J genes are TRBV6-5 and TRBJ2-1, with D unresolved. Germline V gene sequence: CDR1 MNHEY, CDR2 SVGAGI. The V gene lost 0 bases and the J gene lost 1 base, with 7 bases spanning the gap. The CDR3 is 15 amino acids. The CDR3 DNA reads as TGTGCCAGCAGTTACTCGCAGACTTCCTACAATGAGCAGTTCTTC. As protein: CASSYSQTSYNEQFF.